Below are 17 T cell receptor beta chains sequenced from a single sample in a study of blood T cell repertoires in COVID-19. The table came from immunoSEQ multiplex PCR; TCRdb's copy has only in-frame clones and leaves some out. The table has 210,000 or so clones, around 84% seen once. The sequencing input was PBMCs or T cells enriched from blood (not recorded which). These receptor sequences come from a man younger than 40 with acute COVID-19.

The DNA of the CDR3 is TGTGCCAGCAGTGAACGGGGGATCTGGGTCACAGAGACCCAGTACTTC. This translates into CASSERGIWVTETQYF. J is TRBJ2-5 and V is TRBV6-1; D might be TRBD2 (6 bases). Germline V gene data show CDR1 as MNHNS and CDR2 as SASEGT. With 2 bases removed from V and 4 bases from J, the gap between germline ends came to 17 bases. CDR3 length: 16 residues.

V gene TRBV15 combines with J gene TRBJ1-1; TRBD1 aligns across 8 bases. The germline V gene has CDR1 LNHNV and CDR2 YYDKDF (reference sequence). The CDR3 runs to 15 residues. J lost 8 bases, V lost 1 base, and 9 bases had no gene match. The CDR3 sequence: CATSRAATGVQEAFF. The CDR3 DNA follows: TGTGCCACCAGCAGAGCTGCGACAGGGGTTCAGGAAGCTTTCTTT.

This clone appeared many times. The chain joins TRBV10-3 to TRBJ2-2, with 12 bases aligning to TRBD1. CDR3 length: 17 residues. Trimming removed 6 bases from V and 3 bases from J; junction bases left unmatched: 8. CDR1 is ENHRY and CDR2 is SYGVKD in the germline V gene. The CDR3 DNA follows: TGTGCCATCAGACCGGGACAGGGGGCGGAGGACACCGGGGAGCTGTTTTTT. This gives the protein CAIRPGQGAEDTGELFF.

This chain links TRBV25-1 with TRBJ2-5; D remains unclear. The length of the CDR3 is 13 residues. The V end lost 1 base, the J end lost 5 bases, and 8 bases lay between the germline ends. Germline V gene data show CDR1 as MGHDK and CDR2 as SYGVNS. The CDR3 DNA sequence: TGTGCCAGCAGTGAATTGATGGGCGAGACCCAGTACTTC. Residues: CASSELMGETQYF.

The chain couples TRBV7-3 to TRBJ1-6; D possibly corresponds to TRBD1 (6 bases). The germline CDR1 and CDR2 sequences are SGHTA and FQGTGA. This CDR3 spans 14 amino acids. Between the trimmed V and J ends, which lost 8 bases and 10 bases, there was a span of 18 bases. The CDR3 DNA reads as TGTGCCAGCGGATTCGGGGGGGCTCACTCACCCCTCCACTTT. Protein sequence: CASGFGGAHSPLHF.

This clone was detected once. The V gene is TRBV2, the J gene TRBJ2-7, with D maybe TRBD1 (6 bases). Looked up from germline, CDR1 is SNHLY and CDR2 is FYNNEI. V lost 9 bases, J lost 3 bases, and 21 bases lay in between. The CDR3 has 15 residues. CDR3 DNA sequence: TGTGCCAGAGTAATCCGGGACAAGACTCTCTACGAGCAGTACTTC. It translates to CARVIRDKTLYEQYF.

V gene TRBV5-1 combines with J gene TRBJ2-3; D might be TRBD2 (7 bases). Germline V gives CDR1 SGHRS, CDR2 YFSETQ. The CDR3 runs to 14 residues. Trimming shortened V by 0 bases and J by 5 bases, and 10 bases separated the two germline ends. CDR3 protein: CASSLVGGQDTQYF. The DNA of the CDR3 is TGCGCCAGCAGCTTGGTGGGGGGGCAAGATACGCAGTATTTT.

This chain connects TRBV10-2 to TRBJ1-2; 8 bases are shared with TRBD1. This CDR3 contains 15 residues. Germline CDR1 WSHSY, CDR2 SAAADI. The V segment lost 6 bases and the J segment 5 bases; nucleotides outside the gene matches: 11. As DNA, the CDR3 is TGCGCCAGCAGCGCTACCGGACAGGGCGGATATGGCTACACCTTC. Translated: CASSATGQGGYGYTF.

This sequence joins TRBV5-1 and TRBJ1-4; TRBD1 matches 9 bases. Germline lookup yields CDR1 SGHRS and CDR2 YFSETQ. V lost 4 bases and J lost 5; bases outside the gene matches: 3. The CDR3 length is 14 residues. The CDR3 loop is CASSRGQGNEKLFF. The CDR3 DNA sequence: TGCGCCAGCAGCAGGGGACAGGGAAATGAAAAACTGTTTTTT.

The chain is built from TRBV6-6 and TRBJ1-1, with TRBD1 as a possible D gene (6 bases). V was shortened by 1 base and J by 8 bases, with 11 bases between the two germline ends. This CDR3 spans 13 amino acids. Germline CDR1 and CDR2: MNHNY and SVGAGI (reference sequence). The CDR3 DNA reads TGTGCCAGCAGTTACTGGATCGGGACAGAAGCTTTCTTT. Protein sequence: CASSYWIGTEAFF.

The chain employs TRBV20-1 and TRBJ1-2; D is unclear. The CDR3 covers 11 residues. CDR1 and CDR2 from the germline V gene are DFQATT and SNEGSKA (reference sequence). The CDR3 loop reads CSHRGNYGYTF. Here the CDR3 DNA reads TGCAGCCATCGGGGTAACTATGGCTACACCTTC.

The chain couples TRBV30 to TRBJ1-1, with a tentative D call TRBD1 (6 bases). Trimming pared 4 bases from V and 5 bases from J, leaving 11 bases between. This CDR3 is 12 amino acids long. CDR1 is GTSNPN, CDR2 SVGIG, per germline (reference sequence). For the CDR3, the DNA is TGTGCCTGGACCCAGGGGAAGACTGAAGCTTTCTTT. This sequence encodes CAWTQGKTEAFF.

The chain links TRBV19 to TRBJ1-3; D gene uncertain. The CDR3 spans 18 residues. From germline, CDR1 is LNHDA and CDR2 SQIVND (reference sequence). The germline V and J ends were trimmed by 5 bases and 0 bases, with 20 bases remaining between them. The CDR3: CASSLPPDTNNSGNTIYF. The CDR3 DNA follows: TGTGCCAGTAGTCTACCTCCTGACACCAATAACTCTGGAAACACCATATATTTT. The full variable domain, rest sourced from reference TRBV19 and TRBJ1-3, is DGGITQSPKYLFRKEGQNVTLSCEQNLNHDAMYWYRQDPGQGLRLIYYSQIVNDFQKGDIAEGYSVSREKKESFPLTVTSAQKNPTAFYLCASSLPPDTNNSGNTIYFGEGSWLTVV.

The rearrangement uses TRBV3-1 (or the pseudogene TRBV3-2) and TRBJ1-2; D unclear. The CDR3 sequence is 12 residues long. Germline CDR1 reads LGHDT; CDR2 reads YNNKEL (reference sequence). Trimming shortened V by 1 base and J by 7 bases, and 7 bases separated the two germline ends. CDR3: CASSQVSGGYTF. DNA of the CDR3: TGTGCCAGCAGCCAAGTATCCGGTGGCTACACCTTC.

The genes are TRBV19 and TRBJ2-5; 9 bases are shared with TRBD2. CDR1 is LNHDA and CDR2 is SQIVND in the germline V gene (reference sequence). The CDR3 is 14 amino acids. The V segment lost 5 bases and the J segment 3 bases; nucleotides outside the gene matches: 4. The CDR3 region is CASSSSGVKETQYF. CDR3 DNA: TGTGCCAGTAGTTCTAGCGGGGTAAAAGAGACCCAGTACTTC.

V and J are TRBV24-1 and TRBJ1-2; D possibly corresponds to TRBD1 (6 bases). Between the trimmed V and J ends, which lost 6 bases and 3 bases, there was a span of 13 bases. The length of the CDR3 is 14 residues. The germline V gene encodes CDR1 KGHDR and CDR2 SFDVKD. Written as DNA, the CDR3 is TGTGCCACCAGTAGGGGGGGAGGGGACTATGGCTACACCTTC. Translating it yields CATSRGGGDYGYTF.

This chain links TRBV28 with TRBJ1-1; D may be TRBD1 (6 bases). Trimming took 2 bases from V and 5 from J, leaving 12 bases between them. This CDR3 has 14 amino acids. Germline CDR1 MDHEN, CDR2 SYDVKM. The CDR3 nucleotides read TGTGCCAGCAGTTTAGACAGGTTCGGGACTGAAGCTTTCTTT. Encoded protein: CASSLDRFGTEAFF.